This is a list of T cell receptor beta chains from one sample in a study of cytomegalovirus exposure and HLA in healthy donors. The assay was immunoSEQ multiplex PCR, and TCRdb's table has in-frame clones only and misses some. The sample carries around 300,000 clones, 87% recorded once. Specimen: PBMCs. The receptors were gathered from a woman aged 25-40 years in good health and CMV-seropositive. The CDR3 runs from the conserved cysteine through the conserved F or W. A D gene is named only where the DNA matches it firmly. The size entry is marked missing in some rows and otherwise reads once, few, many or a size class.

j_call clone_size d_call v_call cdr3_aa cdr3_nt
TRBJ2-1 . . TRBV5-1 CASSTRAVAPNEQFF TGCGCCAGCAGCACCAGGGCTGTGGCCCCCAATGAGCAGTTCTTC
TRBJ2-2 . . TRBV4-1 CASSQVSGTGELFF TGCGCCAGCAGCCAGGTTAGCGGCACCGGGGAGCTGTTTTTT
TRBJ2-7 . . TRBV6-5 CASSLNNYEQYF TGTGCCAGCAGTTTAAATAACTACGAGCAGTACTTC
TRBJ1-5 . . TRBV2 CASRRVMSNQPQHF TGTGCCAGCAGGAGGGTTATGAGCAATCAGCCCCAGCATTTT
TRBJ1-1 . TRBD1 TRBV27 CASSTPTGLRTEAFF TGTGCCAGCAGTACTCCGACAGGGCTCCGCACTGAAGCTTTCTTT
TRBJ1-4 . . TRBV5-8 CASSPGGTNEKLFF TGTGCCAGCAGCCCGGGGGGAACTAATGAAAAACTGTTTTTT
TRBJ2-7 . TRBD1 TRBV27 CASSYPGQGYEQYF TGTGCCAGCAGCTACCCGGGACAGGGCTACGAGCAGTACTTC
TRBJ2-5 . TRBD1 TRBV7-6 CASSLGGTGVRGTQYF TGTGCCAGCAGCTTAGGGGGGACAGGGGTCCGGGGGACCCAGTACTTC
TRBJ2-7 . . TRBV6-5 CASSSGSYEQYF TGTGCCAGCAGTTCGGGATCCTACGAGCAGTACTTC
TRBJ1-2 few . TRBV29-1 CSVDVVDYTF TGCAGCGTTGATGTCGTAGACTACACCTTC
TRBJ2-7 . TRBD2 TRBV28 CASSLFGTSLGLGTYEQYF TGTGCCAGCAGTTTATTTGGGACTAGCTTGGGATTAGGCACCTACGAGCAGTACTTC
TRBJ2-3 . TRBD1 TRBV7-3 CASSETGGRDTQYF TGTGCCAGCAGCGAGACAGGGGGCAGGGATACGCAGTATTTT
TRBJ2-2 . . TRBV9 CASSVVGNTGELFF TGTGCCAGCAGCGTAGTCGGGAACACCGGGGAGCTGTTTTTT
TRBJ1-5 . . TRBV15 CATSRQQGNNQPQHF TGTGCCACCAGCAGGCAACAGGGAAACAATCAGCCCCAGCATTTT
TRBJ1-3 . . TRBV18 CASSPQRAAGNTIYF TGTGCCAGCTCCCCTCAGCGGGCGGCTGGAAACACCATATATTTT
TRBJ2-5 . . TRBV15 CATTFRAGFDKTQYF TGTGCCACCACCTTCCGGGCGGGGTTCGATAAGACCCAGTACTTC